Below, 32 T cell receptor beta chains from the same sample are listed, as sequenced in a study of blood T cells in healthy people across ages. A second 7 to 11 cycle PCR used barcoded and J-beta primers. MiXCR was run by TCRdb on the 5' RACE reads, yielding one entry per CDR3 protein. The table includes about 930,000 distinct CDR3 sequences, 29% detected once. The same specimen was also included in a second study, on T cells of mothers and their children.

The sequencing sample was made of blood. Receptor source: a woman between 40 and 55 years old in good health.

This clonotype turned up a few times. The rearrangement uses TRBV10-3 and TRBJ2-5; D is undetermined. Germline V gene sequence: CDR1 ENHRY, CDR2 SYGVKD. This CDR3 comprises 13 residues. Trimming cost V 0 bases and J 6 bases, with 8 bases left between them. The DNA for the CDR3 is TGTGCCATCAGTGAGTCGGAGAGGCAGACCCAGTACTTC. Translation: CAISESERQTQYF.

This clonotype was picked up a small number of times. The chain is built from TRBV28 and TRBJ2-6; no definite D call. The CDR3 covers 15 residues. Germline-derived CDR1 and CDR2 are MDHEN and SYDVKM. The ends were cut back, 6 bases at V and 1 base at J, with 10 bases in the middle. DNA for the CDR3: TGTGCCAGCAGAATGGAGAGGTCTGGGGCCAACGTCCTGACTTTC. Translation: CASRMERSGANVLTF.

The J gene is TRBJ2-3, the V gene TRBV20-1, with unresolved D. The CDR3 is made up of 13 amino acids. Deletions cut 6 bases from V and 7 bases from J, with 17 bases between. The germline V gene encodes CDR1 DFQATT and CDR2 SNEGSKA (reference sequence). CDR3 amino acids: CSAPVAGVNTQYF. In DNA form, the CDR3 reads TGCAGTGCCCCCGTGGCAGGTGTAAATACGCAGTATTTT.

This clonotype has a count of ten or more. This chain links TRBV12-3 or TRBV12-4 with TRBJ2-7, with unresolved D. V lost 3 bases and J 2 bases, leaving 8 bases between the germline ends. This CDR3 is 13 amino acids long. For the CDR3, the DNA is TGTGCCAGCAGTTTCACTGTCACCTACGAGCAGTACTTC. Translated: CASSFTVTYEQYF.

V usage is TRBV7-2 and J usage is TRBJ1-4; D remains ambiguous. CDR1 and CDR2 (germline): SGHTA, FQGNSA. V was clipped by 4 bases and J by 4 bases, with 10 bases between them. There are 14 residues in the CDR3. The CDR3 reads CASSSSVYNEKLFF. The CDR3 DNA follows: TGTGCCAGCAGCTCCAGTGTTTATAATGAAAAACTGTTTTTT.

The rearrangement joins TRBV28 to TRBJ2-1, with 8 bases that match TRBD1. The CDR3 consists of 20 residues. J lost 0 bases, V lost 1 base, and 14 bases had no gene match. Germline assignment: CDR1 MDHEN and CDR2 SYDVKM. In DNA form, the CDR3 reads TGTGCCAGCAGTTTATTCTGGACAGGGTCACAGGGAAGCTCCTACAATGAGCAGTTCTTC. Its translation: CASSLFWTGSQGSSYNEQFF. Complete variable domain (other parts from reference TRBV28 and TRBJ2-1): DVKVTQSSRYLVKRTGEKVFLECVQDMDHENMFWYRQDPGLGLRLIYFSYDVKMKEKGDIPEGYSVSREKKERFSLILESASTNQTSMYLCASSLFWTGSQGSSYNEQFFGPGTRLTVL.

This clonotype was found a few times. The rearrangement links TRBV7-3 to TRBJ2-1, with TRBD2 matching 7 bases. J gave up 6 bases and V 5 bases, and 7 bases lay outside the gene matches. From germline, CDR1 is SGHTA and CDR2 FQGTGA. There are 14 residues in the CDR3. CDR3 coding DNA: TGTGCCAGCAGCCCGGGACTAACCTTCAATGAGCAGTTCTTC. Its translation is CASSPGLTFNEQFF. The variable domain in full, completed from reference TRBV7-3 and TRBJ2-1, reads GAGVSQTPSNKVTEKGKYVELRCDPISGHTALYWYRQSLGQGPEFLIYFQGTGAADDSGLPNDRFFAVRPEGSVSTLKIQRTERGDSAVYLCASSPGLTFNEQFFGPGTRLTVL.

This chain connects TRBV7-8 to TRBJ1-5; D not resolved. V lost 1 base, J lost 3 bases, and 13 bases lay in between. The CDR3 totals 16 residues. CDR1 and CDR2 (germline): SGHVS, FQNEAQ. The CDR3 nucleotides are TGTGCCAGCAGCTTAGAGGGAAGTAGGGACAATCAGCCCCAGCATTTT. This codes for CASSLEGSRDNQPQHF.

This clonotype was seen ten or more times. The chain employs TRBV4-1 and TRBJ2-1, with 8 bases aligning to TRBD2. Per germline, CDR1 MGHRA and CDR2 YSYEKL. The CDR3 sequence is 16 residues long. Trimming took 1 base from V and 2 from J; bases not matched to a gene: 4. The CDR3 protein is CASSQGGSGAYNEQFF. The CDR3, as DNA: TGCGCCAGCAGCCAAGGGGGTAGCGGGGCCTACAATGAGCAGTTCTTC.

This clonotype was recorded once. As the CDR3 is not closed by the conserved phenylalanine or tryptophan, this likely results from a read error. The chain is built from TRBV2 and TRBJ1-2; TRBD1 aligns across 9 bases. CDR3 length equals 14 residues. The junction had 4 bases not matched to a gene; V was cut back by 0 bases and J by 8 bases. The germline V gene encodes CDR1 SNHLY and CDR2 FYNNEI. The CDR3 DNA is TGTGCCAGCAGTGAAGCTGGGACAGGGAACGGCTACACCTGC. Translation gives CASSEAGTGNGYTC.

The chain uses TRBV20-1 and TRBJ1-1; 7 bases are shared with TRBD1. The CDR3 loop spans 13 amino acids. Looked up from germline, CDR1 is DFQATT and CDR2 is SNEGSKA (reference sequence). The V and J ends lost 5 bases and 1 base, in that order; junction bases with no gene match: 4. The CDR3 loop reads CSAAGTANTEAFF. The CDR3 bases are TGCAGTGCTGCGGGGACAGCGAACACTGAAGCTTTCTTT.

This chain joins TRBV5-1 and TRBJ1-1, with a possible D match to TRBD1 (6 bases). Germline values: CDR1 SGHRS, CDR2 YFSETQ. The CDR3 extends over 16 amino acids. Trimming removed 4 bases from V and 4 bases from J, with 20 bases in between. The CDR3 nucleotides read TGCGCCAGCAGCCCCGGGACGGAGAAAGGGGGCACTGAAGCTTTCTTT. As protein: CASSPGTEKGGTEAFF.

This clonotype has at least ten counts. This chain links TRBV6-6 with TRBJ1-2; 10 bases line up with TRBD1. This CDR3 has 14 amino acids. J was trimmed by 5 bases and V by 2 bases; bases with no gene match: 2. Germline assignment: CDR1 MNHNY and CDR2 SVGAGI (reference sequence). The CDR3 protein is CASSYRGQGYGYTF. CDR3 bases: TGTGCCAGCAGTTACCGGGGACAGGGGTATGGCTACACCTTC.

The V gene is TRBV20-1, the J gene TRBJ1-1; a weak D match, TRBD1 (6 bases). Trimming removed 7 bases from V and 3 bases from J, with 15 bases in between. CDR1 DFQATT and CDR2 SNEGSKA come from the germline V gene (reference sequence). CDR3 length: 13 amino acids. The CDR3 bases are TGCAGTGTTAAGAGGGGGGGAGACACTGAAGCTTTCTTT. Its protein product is CSVKRGGDTEAFF.

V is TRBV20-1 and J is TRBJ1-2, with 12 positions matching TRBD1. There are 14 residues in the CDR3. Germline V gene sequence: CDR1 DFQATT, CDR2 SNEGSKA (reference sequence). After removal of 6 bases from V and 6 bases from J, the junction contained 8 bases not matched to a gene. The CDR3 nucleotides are TGCAGTGCACGGGACAGGGGGCGATCCCATGGCTACACCTTC. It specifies CSARDRGRSHGYTF.

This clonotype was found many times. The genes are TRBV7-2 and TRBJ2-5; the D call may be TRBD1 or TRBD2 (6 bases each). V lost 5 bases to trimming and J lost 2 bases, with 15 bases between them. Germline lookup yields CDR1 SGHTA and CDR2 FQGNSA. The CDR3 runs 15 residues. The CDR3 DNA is TGTGCCAGCAGCCCACAGGGAGGCGGGCAAGAGACCCAGTACTTC. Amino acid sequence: CASSPQGGGQETQYF.

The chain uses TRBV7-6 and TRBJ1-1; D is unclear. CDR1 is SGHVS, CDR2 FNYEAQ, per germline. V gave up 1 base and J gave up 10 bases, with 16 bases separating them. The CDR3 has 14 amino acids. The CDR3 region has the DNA TGTGCCAGCAGCTTAGGAGTAGGGCCCGCCCCAGCTTTCTTT. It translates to CASSLGVGPAPAFF.

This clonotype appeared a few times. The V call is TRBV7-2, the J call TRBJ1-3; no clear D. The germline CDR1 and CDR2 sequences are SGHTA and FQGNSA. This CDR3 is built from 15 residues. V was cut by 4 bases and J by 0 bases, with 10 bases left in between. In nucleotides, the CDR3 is TGTGCCAGCAGCTCCTATTCTTACTCTGGAAACACCATATATTTT. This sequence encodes CASSSYSYSGNTIYF.

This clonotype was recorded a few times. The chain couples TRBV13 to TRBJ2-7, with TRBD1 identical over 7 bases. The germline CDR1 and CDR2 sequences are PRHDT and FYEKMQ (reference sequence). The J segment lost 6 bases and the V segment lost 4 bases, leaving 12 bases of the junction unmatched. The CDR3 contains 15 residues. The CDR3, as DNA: TGTGCCAGCAGCTCCACCGGGACAGTCTTTGGCGAGCAGTACTTC. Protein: CASSSTGTVFGEQYF.

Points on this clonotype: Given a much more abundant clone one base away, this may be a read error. The DNA for the CDR3 is TGCGCCAGCAGACCAGGGATCTCCTACAATGAGCAGCTCTTC. Its protein is CASRPGISYNEQLF. This chain uses TRBV5-1 with TRBJ2-1; D perhaps matches TRBD1 (5 bases). CDR1 is SGHRS, CDR2 YFSETQ, per germline. This CDR3 spans 14 amino acids. Complete variable domain (other parts from reference TRBV5-1 and TRBJ2-1): KAGVTQTPRYLIKTRGQQVTLSCSPISGHRSVSWYQQTPGQGLQFLFEYFSETQRNKGNFPGRFSGRQFSNSRSEMNVSTLELGDSALYLCASRPGISYNEQLFGPGTRLTVL.

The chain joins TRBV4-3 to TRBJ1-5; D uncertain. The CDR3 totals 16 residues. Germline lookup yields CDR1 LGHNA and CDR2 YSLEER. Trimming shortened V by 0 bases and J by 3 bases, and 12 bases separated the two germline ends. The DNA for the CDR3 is TGCGCCAGCAGCCAAGATCTTACTAAGTACAATCAGCCCCAGCATTTT. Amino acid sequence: CASSQDLTKYNQPQHF.

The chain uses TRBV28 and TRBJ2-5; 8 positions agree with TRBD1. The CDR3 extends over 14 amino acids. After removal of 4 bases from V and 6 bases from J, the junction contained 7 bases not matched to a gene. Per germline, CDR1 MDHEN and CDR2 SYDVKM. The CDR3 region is CASSSTQGAQTQYF. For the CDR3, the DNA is TGTGCCAGCAGTTCAACTCAGGGGGCCCAGACCCAGTACTTC.

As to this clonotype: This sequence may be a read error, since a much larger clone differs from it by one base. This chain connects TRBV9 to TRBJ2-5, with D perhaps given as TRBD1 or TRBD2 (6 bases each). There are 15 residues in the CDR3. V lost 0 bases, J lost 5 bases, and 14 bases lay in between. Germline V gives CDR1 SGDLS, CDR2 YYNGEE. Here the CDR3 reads CASSVAGGLGETQYF. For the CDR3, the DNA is TGTGCCAGCAGCGTAGCTGGGGGGCTGGGGGAGACCCAGTACTTC. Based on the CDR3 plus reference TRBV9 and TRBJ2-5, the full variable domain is DSGVTQTPKHLITATGQRVTLRCSPRSGDLSVYWYQQSLDQGLQFLIQYYNGEERAKGNILERFSAQQFPDLHSELNLSSLELGDSALYFCASSVAGGLGETQYFGPGTRLLVL.

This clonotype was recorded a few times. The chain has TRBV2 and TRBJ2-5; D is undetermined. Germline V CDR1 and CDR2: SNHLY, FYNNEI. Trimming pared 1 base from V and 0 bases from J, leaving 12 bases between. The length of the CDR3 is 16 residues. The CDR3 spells CASSEGQVMYQETQYF. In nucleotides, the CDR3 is TGTGCCAGCAGTGAAGGGCAGGTCATGTACCAAGAGACCCAGTACTTC.

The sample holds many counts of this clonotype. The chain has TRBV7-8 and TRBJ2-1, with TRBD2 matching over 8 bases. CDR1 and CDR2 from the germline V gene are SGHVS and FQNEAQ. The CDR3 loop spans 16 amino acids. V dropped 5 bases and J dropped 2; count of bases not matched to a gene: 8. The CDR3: CASSLRGGGTYNEQFF. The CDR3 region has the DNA TGTGCCAGCAGCCTGAGGGGCGGGGGGACCTACAATGAGCAGTTCTTC.

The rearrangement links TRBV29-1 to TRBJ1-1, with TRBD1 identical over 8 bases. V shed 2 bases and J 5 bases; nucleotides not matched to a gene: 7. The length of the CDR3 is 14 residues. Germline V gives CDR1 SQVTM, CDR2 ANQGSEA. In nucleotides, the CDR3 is TGCAGCGTTGAAAGGGCAGGGGGCGAAACTGAAGCTTTCTTT. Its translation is CSVERAGGETEAFF.

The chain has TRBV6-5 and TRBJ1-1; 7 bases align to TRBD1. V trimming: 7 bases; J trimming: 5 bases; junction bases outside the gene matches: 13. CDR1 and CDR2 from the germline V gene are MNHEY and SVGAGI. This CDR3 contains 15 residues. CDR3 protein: CASTLKRTGGTEAFF. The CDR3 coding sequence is TGTGCCAGCACGTTAAAGAGGACAGGAGGGACTGAAGCTTTCTTT.

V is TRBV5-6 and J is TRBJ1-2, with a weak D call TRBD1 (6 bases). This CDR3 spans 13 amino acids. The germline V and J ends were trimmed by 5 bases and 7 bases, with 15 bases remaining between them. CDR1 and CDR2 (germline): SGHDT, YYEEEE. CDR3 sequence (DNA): TGTGCCAGCAGACCTAGGGGGGATGGTGGCTACACCTTC. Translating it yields CASRPRGDGGYTF.

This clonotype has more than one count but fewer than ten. CDR3 loop: CASSAVSYEQYF. DNA for the CDR3: TGTGCCAGCAGTGCCGTTTCCTACGAGCAGTACTTC. This chain joins TRBV6-6 and TRBJ2-7; no clear D gene. Trimming stripped 5 bases from V and 1 base from J, with 6 bases between. CDR1 is MNHNY and CDR2 is SVGAGI in the germline V gene (reference sequence). This CDR3 is 12 amino acids long.

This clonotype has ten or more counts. The CDR3 region is CASSWTVGGEQYF. CDR3 nucleotide sequence: TGTGCCAGCAGTTGGACAGTTGGAGGCGAGCAGTACTTC. The chain combines TRBV28 with TRBJ2-7; a weak D match, TRBD1 (6 bases). This CDR3 has 13 amino acids. Deletions cut 4 bases from V and 6 bases from J, with 13 bases between. Germline V gives CDR1 MDHEN, CDR2 SYDVKM.

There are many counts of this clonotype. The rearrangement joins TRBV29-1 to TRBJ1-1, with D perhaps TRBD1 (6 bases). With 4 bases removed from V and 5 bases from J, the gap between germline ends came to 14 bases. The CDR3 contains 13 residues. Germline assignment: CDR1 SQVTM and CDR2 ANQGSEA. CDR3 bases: TGCAGCGTTGGGGGCGGCAGGGGAACTGAAGCTTTCTTT. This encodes CSVGGGRGTEAFF.

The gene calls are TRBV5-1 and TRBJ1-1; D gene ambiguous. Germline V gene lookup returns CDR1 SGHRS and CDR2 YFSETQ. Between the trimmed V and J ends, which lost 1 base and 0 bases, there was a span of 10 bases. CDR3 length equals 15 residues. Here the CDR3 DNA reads TGCGCCAGCAGCTTGACCTCTACTTTGAACACTGAAGCTTTCTTT. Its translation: CASSLTSTLNTEAFF.